This T cell receptor beta chain stems from a study of response to subunit inactivated influenza vaccine. Points from the study as a whole: A suggestion made by the authors is that each seasonal influenza vaccination recruits few new T cells.

The V segment lost 6 bases and the J segment 4 bases; nucleotides outside the gene matches: 3. From germline, CDR1 is SQVTM and CDR2 ANQGSEA. The CDR3 is made up of 11 amino acids. This clonotype was picked up a small number of times. Its matching antigen is unknown. Via MiXCR, TCRdb re-called the RT-PCR reads, giving one row per CDR3 protein. The repertoire consists of fewer than 750,000 distinct CDR3 sequences, with approximately 14% occurring once and the leading ten covering 11%. V and J are TRBV29-1 and TRBJ2-7, with TRBD1 matching 7 bases. The sequences come from PBMCs from blood, collected 12 days after vaccination. This receptor was obtained from a man in his fifties who received an inactivated influenza vaccine. The CDR3 DNA sequence: TGCAGCGTAATACAGGGGTACGAGCAGTACTTC. This encodes CSVIQGYEQYF.